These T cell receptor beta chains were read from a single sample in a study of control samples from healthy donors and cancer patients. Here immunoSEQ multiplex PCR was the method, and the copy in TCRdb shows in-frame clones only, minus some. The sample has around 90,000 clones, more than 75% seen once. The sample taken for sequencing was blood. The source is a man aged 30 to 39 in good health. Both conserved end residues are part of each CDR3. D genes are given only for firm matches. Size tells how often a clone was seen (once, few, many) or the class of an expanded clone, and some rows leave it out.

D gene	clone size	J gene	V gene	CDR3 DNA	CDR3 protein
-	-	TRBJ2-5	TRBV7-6	TGTGCCAGCAGCCATTCGGTGGGGGTCGGGCAAGAGACCCAGTACTTC	CASSHSVGVGQETQYF
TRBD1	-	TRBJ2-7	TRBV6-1	TGTGCCAGCAGTGAAGAGGGGACAGGCACGGAAGGTTACGAGCAGTACTTC	CASSEEGTGTEGYEQYF
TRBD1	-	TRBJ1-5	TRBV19	TGTGCCAGTAATCCCGACAGGGGAATGAATCAGCCCCAGCATTTT	CASNPDRGMNQPQHF
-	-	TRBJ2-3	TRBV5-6	TGTGCCAGCAGCTTGTTATCAGGGGCCGGGACAGATACGCAGTATTTT	CASSLLSGAGTDTQYF
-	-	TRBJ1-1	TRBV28	TGTGCCAGCAGTTTATCAGTCGGCGGGCGAGGGAAGAACACTGAAGCTTTCTTT	CASSLSVGGRGKNTEAFF
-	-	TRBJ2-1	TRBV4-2	TGTGCCAGCAGCCAAGATATCGGCTCCTACAATGAGCAGTTCTTC	CASSQDIGSYNEQFF
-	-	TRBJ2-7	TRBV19	TGTGCCAGTAGTATAGCAGGGAACTACGAGCAGTACTTC	CASSIAGNYEQYF
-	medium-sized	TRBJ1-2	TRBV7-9	TGTGCCAGCAGCCTCGGACAGCCCCTCTTTAACTATGGCTACACCTTC	CASSLGQPLFNYGYTF
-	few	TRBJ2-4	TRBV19	TGTGCCAGTAGCTACGGCGAAATAGCCAAAAACATTCAGTACTTC	CASSYGEIAKNIQYF
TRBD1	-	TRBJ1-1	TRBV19	TGTGCCAGTAGGACACAGGGGGGAGACACTGAAGCTTTCTTT	CASRTQGGDTEAFF
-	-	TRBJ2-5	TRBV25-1	TGTGCCAGCAGTGAAGGAGTACAAGAGACCCAGTACTTC	CASSEGVQETQYF
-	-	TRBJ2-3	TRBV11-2	TGTGCCAGCAGCCGGCACGTGGGGGACACAGATACGCAGTATTTT	CASSRHVGDTDTQYF
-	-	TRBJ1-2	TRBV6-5	TGTGCCAGCAGTTCCCCCGGGCCATACTATGGCTACACCTTC	CASSSPGPYYGYTF
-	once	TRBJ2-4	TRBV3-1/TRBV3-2	TGTGCCAGCAGCCAAGATTCGGGCCCGACGGGCATTCAGTACTTC	CASSQDSGPTGIQYF
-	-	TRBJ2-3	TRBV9	TGTGCCAGCAGCGTAGGAGTTGCTAGCACAGATACGCAGTATTTT	CASSVGVASTDTQYF
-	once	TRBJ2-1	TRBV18	TGTGCCAGCTCACCACAGCAGGGAGGTCACAATGAGCAGTTCTTC	CASSPQQGGHNEQFF
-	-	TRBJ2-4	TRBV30	TGTGCCTGGACTCAGGGTGGAAACATTCAGTACTTC	CAWTQGGNIQYF
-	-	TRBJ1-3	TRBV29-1	TGCAGCGTGCAGGGGAATGGAAACACCATATATTTT	CSVQGNGNTIYF
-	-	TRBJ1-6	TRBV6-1	TGTGCCAGCAGTGAACGACCAGAAGGAAATTCACCCCTCCACTTT	CASSERPEGNSPLHF
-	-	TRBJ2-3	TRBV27	TGTGCCAGCAGTATCGAAACAGGGCCAGATACGCAGTATTTT	CASSIETGPDTQYF
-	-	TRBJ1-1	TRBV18	TGTGCCAGCTCACCCGGGACGCTGAACACTGAAGCTTTCTTT	CASSPGTLNTEAFF
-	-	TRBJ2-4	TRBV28	TGTGCCAGCAGTTTAGCCAAAAACATTCAGTACTTC	CASSLAKNIQYF
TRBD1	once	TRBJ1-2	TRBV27	TGTGCCAGCAGCACTGGGACAGGGGGCTATGGCTACACCTTC	CASSTGTGGYGYTF
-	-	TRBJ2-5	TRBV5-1	TGCGCCAGCAGCTTGGATCCTGGCTTAGGGACCCAGTACTTC	CASSLDPGLGTQYF
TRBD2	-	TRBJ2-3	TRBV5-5	TGTGCCAGCGAGGAGCGGGGGCCAAGCACAGATACGCAGTATTTT	CASEERGPSTDTQYF
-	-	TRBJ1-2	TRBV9	TGTGCCAGCAGCGCAAACCAGGACGGACGCTACACCTTC	CASSANQDGRYTF
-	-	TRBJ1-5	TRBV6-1	TGTGCCAGCAGTGAAATAGCGTTTGAAAGCAATCAGCCCCAGCATTTT	CASSEIAFESNQPQHF
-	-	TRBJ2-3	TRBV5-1	TGCGCCAGCAGCTTGGGGGGGATTTTCACAGATACGCAGTATTTT	CASSLGGIFTDTQYF
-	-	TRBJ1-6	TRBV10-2	TGCGCCAGCAGTGAGACTAATTCACCCCTCCACTTT	CASSETNSPLHF
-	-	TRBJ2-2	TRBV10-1	TGCGCCAGCAGTGAGGGTCTGGTAGCCGATAGCACCGGGGAGCTGTTTTTT	CASSEGLVADSTGELFF
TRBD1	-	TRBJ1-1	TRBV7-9	TGTGCCAGCAGCTTCGGACAGGGGGCTAGGGACACTGAAGCTTTCTTT	CASSFGQGARDTEAFF
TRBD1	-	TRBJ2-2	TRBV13	TGTGCCAGCAGCTTAGAAGGCTGGACAGGTATTGGGGAGCTGTTTTTT	CASSLEGWTGIGELFF